Sequencing of this T cell receptor beta chain was carried out in a study of identical twins. TCRdb ran MiXCR on the 5' RACE reads and lists one entry per CDR3 protein. The table has around 960,000 distinct CDR3 sequences, 10% to 15% seen once. CDR3 length equals 15 residues. V was pared by 0 bases and J by 6 bases, with 11 bases between. CDR1 is SEHNR and CDR2 is FQNEAQ in the germline V gene (reference sequence). Another study also made use of these data, one on yellow fever vaccine responses in identical twins.

The sample taken for sequencing was PBMCs. The source of this sequence is a young woman in good health. The J gene is TRBJ2-2, the V gene TRBV7-9; D is possibly TRBD1 (6 bases). CDR3 in DNA: TGTGCCAGCAGCTTAGCCGGGACATGGGCCGGGGAGCTGTTTTTT. Encoded protein: CASSLAGTWAGELFF.